Listed here are 22 T cell receptor beta chains from one sample, sequenced in a study of blood T cells in healthy people across ages (dated by TCRdb to the mid-2010s). The library was obtained by 5' RACE. Sequencing used an Illumina HiSeq 2500. A second PCR of about 7 to 12 cycles was performed with a sample-barcoded 5' primer and a J-beta primer mix. TCRdb trimmed the raw reads at Q25, called clones with MiXCR and kept productive beta chains. Each CDR3 protein gets just one entry, which takes the most common genes and DNA from the rows behind it. Across this sample there are about 1.6 million distinct CDR3 sequences, with around 36% seen only once. The ten largest account for approximately 11% of the sample. Sequencing was done on a sample of blood. All receptors derive from a woman aged 25 to 45 in good health.

This clonotype turned up a few times. The rearrangement joins TRBV3-1 to TRBJ1-2; D perhaps matches TRBD1 (6 bases). CDR1 is LGHDT and CDR2 is YNNKEL in the germline V gene (reference sequence). This CDR3 region has 13 residues. Trimming cost V 4 bases and J 9 bases, with 15 bases left between them. The CDR3 DNA follows: TGTGCCAGCAGCCCAGAGGGGGAGGCGCGCTACACCTTC. Translation: CASSPEGEARYTF.

The rearrangement links TRBV7-2 to TRBJ2-7; D is perhaps TRBD2 (6 bases). This CDR3 has 14 residues. The ends were cut back, 4 bases at V and 6 bases at J, with 16 bases in the middle. The germline CDR1 and CDR2 sequences are SGHTA and FQGNSA. The CDR3, as DNA: TGTGCCAGCAGCTCTTCTGGGGGGTTTGGCGAGCAGTACTTC. It specifies CASSSSGGFGEQYF.

The rearrangement joins TRBV20-1 to TRBJ2-7; D gene uncertain. The V end lost 6 bases, the J end lost 0 bases, and 15 bases lay between the germline ends. From germline, CDR1 is DFQATT and CDR2 SNEGSKA (reference sequence). The CDR3 covers 14 residues. The CDR3 here is CSASNPQSSYEQYF. CDR3 DNA sequence: TGCAGTGCGAGTAATCCCCAGAGCTCCTACGAGCAGTACTTC.

The chain uses TRBV7-3 and TRBJ1-2; no clear D gene. The CDR3 contains 15 residues. From germline, CDR1 is SGHTA and CDR2 FQGTGA. Trimming left V 3 bases short and J 7 bases short, with 18 bases between. The CDR3 coding sequence is TGTGCCAGCAGCTTGAACCCCGGGAAGGGCGGTGGCTACACCTTC. Translation: CASSLNPGKGGGYTF.

The genes are TRBV4-2 and TRBJ1-2; D remains unclear. CDR1 is LGHNA and CDR2 is YNFKEQ in the germline V gene. The CDR3 is 15 amino acids. V lost 4 bases and J lost 3, with 15 bases in between. CDR3 nucleotide sequence: TGTGCCAGCAGCCCCGAAAAATCAGCGGACTATGGCTACACCTTC. This translates into CASSPEKSADYGYTF.

The J gene is TRBJ2-7, the V gene TRBV29-1, with a tentative D call TRBD1 (5 bases). V gave up 3 bases and J gave up 3 bases, with 9 bases separating them. The CDR3 is 12 amino acids. Germline V gives CDR1 SQVTM, CDR2 ANQGSEA. CDR3 coding DNA: TGCAGCGTTGAGGGGCAGCGCTACGAGCAGTACTTC. Translation gives CSVEGQRYEQYF.

This clonotype was counted between two and nine times. J is TRBJ2-1 and V is TRBV20-1, with D perhaps matching TRBD1 (6 bases). CDR1 is DFQATT and CDR2 is SNEGSKA in the germline V gene (reference sequence). This CDR3 spans 14 amino acids. CDR3 sequence: CRVAQGLSYNEQFF. The CDR3 DNA sequence: TGCAGGGTTGCCCAGGGGCTGTCCTACAATGAGCAGTTCTTC.

This clonotype appeared many times. V is TRBV29-1 and J is TRBJ2-5, with 13 bases aligning to TRBD2. Germline lookup yields CDR1 SQVTM and CDR2 ANQGSEA. The CDR3 spans 14 residues. V was pared by 8 bases and J by 4 bases, with 7 bases of the junction left unmatched. The DNA for the CDR3 is TGCAGCTCACTAGCGGGAGGGCTGGGAGAGACCCAGTACTTC. Translated, it gives CSSLAGGLGETQYF.

This clonotype was seen many times. The chain uses TRBV27 and TRBJ2-3; D gene uncertain. CDR1 and CDR2 from the germline V gene are MNHEY and SMNVEV (reference sequence). Between the trimmed V and J ends, which lost 3 bases and 1 base, there was a span of 5 bases. The CDR3 runs 13 residues. CDR3 DNA: TGTGCCAGCAGTTTTCGACGCACAGATACGCAGTATTTT. Translating gives CASSFRRTDTQYF.

This clonotype was detected only a few times. The genes are TRBV28 and TRBJ2-4; D is uncertain. The J call is doubtful: the DNA matches TRBJ2-7 better. This CDR3 comprises 15 residues. CDR1 and CDR2 (germline): MDHEN, SYDVKM. The CDR3 DNA is TGTGCCAGCAGTTCCTACAGACCGACGGACTACGAGCAGTACTTC. Its translation is CASSSYRPTDYEQYF.

The J gene is TRBJ1-2, the V gene TRBV7-9; 12 bases match TRBD1. CDR3 length: 15 residues. V shed 5 bases, J shed 6 bases, and the junction held 7 bases outside the gene matches. Germline V CDR1 and CDR2: SEHNR, FQNEAQ (reference sequence). In DNA, the CDR3 is TGTGCCAGCAGCCAATCCGGGACAGGGGGCAATGGCTACACCTTC. Protein product: CASSQSGTGGNGYTF.

The genes are TRBV6-2 or TRBV6-3 and TRBJ2-1; possibly TRBD1 or TRBD2 for D (6 bases each). The CDR3 extends over 15 amino acids. Germline lookup yields CDR1 MNHEY and CDR2 SVGEGT. V was trimmed by 5 bases and J by 5 bases, leaving 16 bases between them. The CDR3 protein is CASSRHWGADNEQFF. The CDR3 DNA sequence: TGTGCCAGCAGTCGCCACTGGGGGGCCGACAATGAGCAGTTCTTC.

The chain combines TRBV24-1 with TRBJ2-3, with 8 positions matching TRBD1. Germline CDR1 is KGHDR and CDR2 is SFDVKD. This CDR3 spans 18 amino acids. The J segment lost 3 bases and the V segment lost 6 bases, leaving 16 bases of the junction unmatched. CDR3 sequence reads: CATSNEDRTGKVTDTQYF. Written as DNA, the CDR3 is TGTGCCACCAGTAACGAGGATCGGACAGGGAAGGTAACAGATACGCAGTATTTT.

The chain uses TRBV7-2 and TRBJ2-5, with 8 bases that match TRBD2. Germline CDR1 is SGHTA and CDR2 is FQGNSA. The CDR3 spans 15 residues. The J segment lost 0 bases and the V segment lost 5 bases, leaving 5 bases of the junction unmatched. CDR3 region: CASSRGGLDQETQYF. In DNA form, the CDR3 reads TGTGCCAGCAGCCGGGGGGGGCTCGACCAAGAGACCCAGTACTTC.

This clonotype was counted between two and nine times. The genes are TRBV25-1 and TRBJ1-2, with a tentative D call TRBD1 (6 bases). V was trimmed by 4 bases and J by 0 bases, leaving 9 bases between them. Germline lookup yields CDR1 MGHDK and CDR2 SYGVNS. The CDR3 length is 14 residues. The CDR3 here is CASSVTGSNYGYTF. CDR3 bases: TGTGCCAGCAGTGTGACAGGTTCTAACTATGGCTACACCTTC.

This chain uses TRBV15 with TRBJ2-1; TRBD1 or TRBD2 may be the D gene (5 bases each). CDR3 length: 18 residues. The V end lost 3 bases, the J end lost 7 bases, and 25 bases lay between the germline ends. Germline CDR1 reads LNHNV; CDR2 reads YYDKDF (reference sequence). The CDR3 here is CATSSMGPAAAMGNEQFF. CDR3 DNA: TGTGCCACCAGCAGTATGGGACCAGCGGCCGCCATGGGGAATGAGCAGTTCTTC.

This clonotype was observed at least ten times. The gene calls are TRBV9 and TRBJ2-1, with a possible D match to TRBD2 (6 bases). The CDR3 covers 16 residues. Trimming stripped 4 bases from V and 0 bases from J, with 14 bases between. Germline V gene sequence: CDR1 SGDLS, CDR2 YYNGEE. The CDR3 loop reads CASSLTGGSSYNEQFF. The CDR3 DNA follows: TGTGCCAGCAGCCTTACCGGGGGTAGCTCCTACAATGAGCAGTTCTTC.

The gene calls are TRBV28 and TRBJ2-5; the D gene could be TRBD1 or TRBD2 (6 bases each). Gene TRBJ2-7 matches the end of the DNA better, so the J call may be wrong. Germline V gives CDR1 MDHEN, CDR2 SYDVKM. The CDR3 length is 13 residues. CDR3 protein: CASSRSGGREQYF. The CDR3, as DNA: TGTGCCAGCAGTCGCTCCGGGGGCCGCGAGCAGTACTTC.

This clonotype was observed a few times. This CDR3 reads CASSDQADTQYF. In nucleotides, the CDR3 is TGTGCCAGCAGCGACCAGGCAGATACGCAGTATTTT. The chain carries TRBV6-5 and TRBJ2-3; no clear D gene. CDR3 length: 12 residues. V was cut by 6 bases and J by 4 bases, with 8 bases left in between. The V gene's germline CDR1 is MNHEY and CDR2 SVGAGI.

This CDR3 is CASSFVAYEKLFF. The DNA for the CDR3 is TGTGCCAGCAGCTTTGTGGCCTATGAAAAACTGTTTTTT. The gene calls are TRBV28 and TRBJ1-4, with D unresolved. Germline CDR1 is MDHEN and CDR2 is SYDVKM. This CDR3 comprises 13 residues. Deletions cut 6 bases from V and 6 bases from J, with 11 bases between.

V and J are TRBV6-1 and TRBJ2-7; D remains unclear. Germline lookup yields CDR1 MNHNS and CDR2 SASEGT. This CDR3 has 14 amino acids. The ends were cut back, 7 bases at V and 6 bases at J, with 19 bases in the middle. The CDR3 loop reads CASKGGTKTFEQYF. The CDR3 nucleotides are TGTGCCAGCAAAGGCGGTACCAAGACTTTCGAGCAGTACTTC.

The chain carries TRBV20-1 and TRBJ2-1, with 10 bases aligning to TRBD2. Germline V gives CDR1 DFQATT, CDR2 SNEGSKA (reference sequence). There are 18 residues in the CDR3. V lost 0 bases and J lost 5; bases outside the gene matches: 13. The CDR3 protein is CSARDLSSGGESDNEQFF. DNA of the CDR3: TGCAGTGCTAGAGACTTATCCAGCGGGGGGGAATCCGACAATGAGCAGTTCTTC.